The sequence of this T cell receptor beta chain was determined in a study of T cell responses to AZD1222 COVID-19 vaccine. Only in-frame clones appear in the TCRdb table, and some are missing; sequencing was by immunoSEQ multiplex PCR. Of fewer than 150,000 clones listed, roughly 90% are singletons. Sequenced material: peripheral blood, taken on day 0 of AZD1222 vaccination. The origin of this receptor is an adult in good health.

CDR3 protein: CASSQEAGYYGYTF. DNA for the CDR3: TGTGCCAGCAGCCAAGAGGCAGGCTACTATGGCTACACCTTC. The chain carries TRBV4-2 and TRBJ1-2, with no clear D. This CDR3 is built from 14 residues. In germline, CDR1 is LGHNA, CDR2 YNFKEQ. Trimming pared 0 bases from V and 3 bases from J, leaving 8 bases between.